The entry that follows covers one T cell receptor beta chain sequence. Its antigen is as yet unknown. This sample stems from a study of T cell therapy after organ transplantation. Turning to the study itself: T cell doses, up to 6, came every 2 weeks; follow-up lasted just under 30 weeks. Across 2 to 6 intravenous infusions, patients got a median of 1.92 x 10^8 CMV-specific T cells. General study results and limits: In nonresponders, large pretherapy expansions changed minimally after therapy. Endogenous clonotypes not in therapy products appeared after therapy alongside transferred ones.

Assay used: immunoSEQ multiplex PCR; TCRdb lists only in-frame clones, some missing. Of approximately 52,000 clones listed, 94% were seen once; the top ten hold roughly 3%. Germline V gives CDR1 GTSNPN, CDR2 SVGIG (reference sequence). This CDR3 spans 12 amino acids. V was trimmed by 3 bases and J by 1 base, leaving 7 bases between them. V gene TRBV30 combines with J gene TRBJ2-7; D unclear. Material: CD8+ T cells from blood, obtained before autologous CMV-specific T cell therapy. The clonotype was recovered from a human patient who had received a solid organ transplant and had CMV disease. Written as DNA, the CDR3 is TGTGCCTGGAGGGGTCTATCCTACGAGCAGTACTTC. Its protein is CAWRGLSYEQYF. The variable domain in full, with the rest retrieved from reference TRBV30 and TRBJ2-7, is SQTIHQWPATLVQPVGSPLSLECTVEGTSNPNLYWYRQAAGRGLQLLFYSVGIGQISSEVPQNLSASRPQDRQFILSSKKLLLSDSGFYLCAWRGLSYEQYFGPGTRLTVT.